These 11 T cell receptor beta chains came from one sample sequenced in a study of blood T cell repertoires in COVID-19. Clones were sequenced by immunoSEQ multiplex PCR, and TCRdb holds only the in-frame ones, with some missing. Of 70,000 or so clones in the sample, 79% were seen once. The sample taken for sequencing was peripheral blood. These receptor sequences come from a man aged 55 to 70 with acute or convalescent COVID-19.

V and J are TRBV3-1 (or the pseudogene TRBV3-2) and TRBJ2-1; a possible D gene is TRBD1 (6 bases). Germline V gene sequence: CDR1 LGHDT, CDR2 YNNKEL (reference sequence). This CDR3 spans 14 amino acids. Trimming left V 0 bases short and J 9 bases short, with 12 bases between. The CDR3 coding sequence is TGTGCCAGCAGCCAAGAAGGGGGTACAACTGAGCAGTTCTTC. Protein product: CASSQEGGTTEQFF.

In regard to this clone: A much larger clone is a single base away; this may be a read error. The chain is built from TRBV5-6 and TRBJ1-2; 7 bases line up with TRBD1. The CDR3 spans 13 residues. Germline V lookup: CDR1 SGHDT, CDR2 YYEEEE. Trimming removed 3 bases from V and 4 bases from J; junction bases left unmatched: 3. The CDR3 sequence: CASSSGQSYGYTF. In DNA form, the CDR3 reads TGTGCCAGCAGCTCGGGACAGAGCTATGGCTACACCTTC.

V gene TRBV25-1 combines with J gene TRBJ2-7; D is possibly TRBD2 (6 bases). Trimming removed 6 bases from V and 7 bases from J, with 16 bases in between. CDR1 is MGHDK and CDR2 is SYGVNS in the germline V gene. This CDR3 spans 13 amino acids. The CDR3 protein is CASRNMRGGEQYF. Written as DNA, the CDR3 is TGTGCCAGCAGGAACATGAGGGGAGGAGAGCAGTACTTC.

V usage is TRBV13 and J usage is TRBJ1-6; 10 positions agree with TRBD1. After removal of 3 bases from V and 7 bases from J, the junction contained 0 bases not matched to a gene. Germline CDR1 and CDR2: PRHDT and FYEKMQ (reference sequence). This CDR3 has 14 amino acids. The CDR3 loop reads CASSLDRGNSPLHF. The DNA for the CDR3 is TGTGCCAGCAGCTTGGACAGGGGGAATTCACCCCTCCACTTT. The full variable domain, its missing parts supplied by reference TRBV13 and TRBJ1-6, is AAGVIQSPRHLIKEKRETATLKCYPIPRHDTVYWYQQGPGQDPQFLISFYEKMQSDKGSIPDRFSAQQFSDYHSELNMSSLELGDSALYFCASSLDRGNSPLHFGNGTRLTVT.

The rearrangement uses TRBV14 and TRBJ1-5; 7 nucleotides align to TRBD1. The V gene end was trimmed by 4 bases and the J gene end by 2 bases; junction bases not matched to a gene: 2. Per the germline V gene, CDR1 is SGHDN and CDR2 is FVKESK. The CDR3 loop spans 14 amino acids. The CDR3 coding sequence is TGTGCCAGCAGCCGAGGGACAGGCAATCAGCCCCAGCATTTT. Translation gives CASSRGTGNQPQHF.

This clone has a single count. The CDR3 protein is CASSIAAVTNEKLFF. CDR3 nucleotides: TGTGCCAGTAGTATCGCGGCGGTGACTAATGAAAAACTGTTTTTT. The genes are TRBV19 and TRBJ1-4; no clear D. V was trimmed by 3 bases and J by 2 bases, leaving 10 bases between them. The germline CDR1 and CDR2 sequences are LNHDA and SQIVND (reference sequence). This CDR3 contains 15 residues.

The gene calls are TRBV5-6 and TRBJ2-5; D is uncertain. V lost 0 bases and J lost 4, with 7 bases in between. Germline CDR1 SGHDT, CDR2 YYEEEE. This CDR3 is built from 13 residues. CDR3 residues: CASSLGLAETQYF. CDR3 DNA: TGTGCCAGCAGCTTGGGGTTGGCAGAGACCCAGTACTTC. The full variable domain, its missing parts supplied by reference TRBV5-6 and TRBJ2-5, is DAGVTQSPTHLIKTRGQQVTLRCSPKSGHDTVSWYQQALGQGPQFIFQYYEEEERQRGNFPDRFSGHQFPNYSSELNVNALLLGDSALYLCASSLGLAETQYFGPGTRLLVL.

The genes are TRBV2 and TRBJ1-6, with 7 nucleotides matching TRBD1. The CDR3 has 14 amino acids. Germline assignment: CDR1 SNHLY and CDR2 FYNNEI. With V trimmed by 4 bases and J by 7 bases, 4 bases remained unmatched. The CDR3 region has the DNA TGTGCCAGCAGTGTAGGGACAGCCAATTCACCCCTCCACTTT. This sequence encodes CASSVGTANSPLHF.

The chain joins TRBV20-1 to TRBJ1-6; TRBD1 aligns across 7 bases. There are 15 residues in the CDR3. CDR1 DFQATT and CDR2 SNEGSKA come from the germline V gene (reference sequence). With V trimmed by 3 bases and J by 3 bases, 5 bases remained unmatched. The CDR3 DNA reads TGCAGTGCTAGTTACAGGGGTGACTATAATTCACCCCTCCACTTT. As protein: CSASYRGDYNSPLHF.

The chain has TRBV4-3 and TRBJ2-5; tentatively, D is TRBD1 (6 bases). Germline V CDR1 and CDR2: LGHNA, YSLEER. Between the trimmed V and J ends, which lost 2 bases and 5 bases, there was a span of 6 bases. The CDR3 is 12 amino acids. In nucleotides, the CDR3 is TGCGCCAGCAGCCAAAGGGGGGAGACCCAGTACTTC. Translating it yields CASSQRGETQYF.

The chain uses TRBV3-1 (or the pseudogene TRBV3-2) and TRBJ1-1; 7 bases agree with TRBD1. Germline-derived CDR1 and CDR2 are LGHDT and YNNKEL (reference sequence). The V gene end was trimmed by 3 bases and the J gene end by 4 bases; junction bases not matched to a gene: 5. This CDR3 region has 14 residues. The CDR3 DNA reads TGTGCCAGCAGCCAGCTAACAGGGGCCACTGAAGCTTTCTTT. This sequence encodes CASSQLTGATEAFF.